This T cell receptor beta chain was sequenced in a study of cytomegalovirus exposure and HLA in healthy donors. General study findings and limits: The productive fraction for most TCR beta V segments was about 87% or about 30% in an earlier analysis.

The V end was cut by 5 bases, the J end by 2 bases, with 6 bases between. Germline lookup yields CDR1 SGHTA and CDR2 FQGNSA. This CDR3 is built from 13 residues. Only a few counts were recorded for this clone. The antigen is unknown. It was with 60 Vbeta and 13 Jbeta primers that the PCR ran. Profiled with immunoSEQ multiplex PCR; TCRdb holds only in-frame clones, not every one. The sample holds about 200,000 clones; 65% to 90% are singletons and the top ten take roughly 0.33%. Sequenced material: PBMCs. The rearrangement joins TRBV7-2 to TRBJ2-2, with D uncertain. The TCR was taken from a woman in her 30s in good health and CMV-seronegative. The CDR3 DNA is TGTGCCAGCAGCCCCAGAAACACCGGGGAGCTGTTTTTT. This codes for CASSPRNTGELFF.